This record looks at one T cell receptor (beta chain) sequence and its context. This CDR3 has 14 amino acids. Germline V gene data show CDR1 as SGHRS and CDR2 as YFSETQ. V lost 1 base, J lost 3 bases, and 9 bases lay in between. In the study's own analysis: Using reference gene primer amplification, nucleated cell counts were estimated. TCRdb's copy holds only in-frame clones and misses some; the assay was immunoSEQ multiplex PCR. V, J and clone size were drawn from that table, and D and trimming were deduced from the DNA. Altogether around 100,000 clones are present, 80% to 90% being singletons, with the ten largest covering approximately 1.7%. This sample was included in a study of blood T cell repertoires in COVID-19. In the study overall: The origin of the acute and convalescent COVID-19 samples was the United States, Italy and Spain. PBMCs, B-cell-depleted T cells, or T cells were the source of the cDNA or gDNA that made up the material.

Sequencing was carried out using peripheral blood. J is TRBJ2-3 and V is TRBV5-1; the D is unclear. The receptor comes from a man aged 80 or over with acute or convalescent COVID-19. The CDR3 DNA follows: TGCGCCAGCAGCTTGAGTCAGCGAACAGATACGCAGTATTTT. Residues: CASSLSQRTDTQYF.